These 30 T cell receptor beta chains were sequenced from one sample in a study of long-term antiretroviral therapy in people with HIV. immunoSEQ v3.0 was run at survey level. The method was immunoSEQ multiplex PCR; TCRdb's version includes in-frame clones alone and lacks a portion of them. Of about 27,000 clones listed, 80% to 85% are singletons. The specimen was unsorted PBMCs, collected 0.8 years before starting antiretroviral therapy. These receptor sequences come from a man aged 18 to 30 with HIV.

This sequence joins TRBV5-6 and TRBJ2-5; the D gene is possibly TRBD2 (7 bases). The V end lost 0 bases, the J end lost 1 base, and 10 bases lay between the germline ends. CDR1 is SGHDT and CDR2 is YYEEEE in the germline V gene. The CDR3 has 15 residues. Here the CDR3 DNA reads TGTGCCAGCAGCTTGGCGGGGGGCCCCCAAGAGACCCAGTACTTC. As protein: CASSLAGGPQETQYF.

This sequence joins TRBV6-1 and TRBJ1-1; a weak D match, TRBD1 (5 bases). CDR1 and CDR2 from the germline V gene are MNHNS and SASEGT. CDR3 length: 13 amino acids. The germline V and J ends were trimmed by 10 bases and 0 bases, with 12 bases remaining between them. CDR3 bases: TGTGCCACCTGTCGGGGGATGAACACTGAAGCTTTCTTT. The encoded protein is CATCRGMNTEAFF.

About this clone itself: Relative to the germline gene, one junction end is altered; a read error may explain this. V is TRBV5-1 and J is TRBJ1-2, with 8 bases fitting TRBD1. In germline, CDR1 is SGHRS, CDR2 YFSETQ. The CDR3 totals 10 residues. The CDR3 region has the DNA TGCGCCAGCAGCCGCGGACAGGGCCGCTTC. Protein: CASSRGQGRF.

V usage is TRBV19 and J usage is TRBJ1-2; D is undetermined. Germline V gives CDR1 LNHDA, CDR2 SQIVND (reference sequence). The CDR3 has 13 residues. V lost 4 bases, J lost 2 bases, and 8 bases lay in between. Here the CDR3 DNA reads TGTGCCAGTAGTAGGCAGACGAACTATGGCTACACCTTC. This translates into CASSRQTNYGYTF.

The chain links TRBV14 to TRBJ1-1; TRBD1 agrees at 12 bases. The CDR3 has 16 amino acids. Losses at the gene ends were 1 base for V and 4 bases for J; bases not matched to a gene: 4. Germline V gives CDR1 SGHDN, CDR2 FVKESK. CDR3: CASSQGDRGLSTEAFF. Here the CDR3 DNA reads TGTGCCAGCAGCCAAGGGGACAGGGGGCTGAGCACTGAAGCTTTCTTT.

This chain uses TRBV18 with TRBJ2-6; no firm D call. Trimming stripped 3 bases from V and 0 bases from J, with 6 bases between. This CDR3 has 15 residues. The germline CDR1 and CDR2 sequences are KGHSH and LQKENI. CDR3 sequence: CASSPLRSGANVLTF. Here the CDR3 DNA reads TGTGCCAGCTCACCGCTTCGCTCTGGGGCCAACGTCCTGACTTTC.

This chain connects TRBV5-1 to TRBJ2-5; TRBD2 aligns across 10 bases. The CDR3 spans 13 residues. Germline values: CDR1 SGHRS, CDR2 YFSETQ. The V gene end was trimmed by 5 bases and the J gene end by 5 bases; junction bases not matched to a gene: 3. The CDR3 sequence is CASSFSGRETQYF. DNA for the CDR3: TGCGCCAGCAGTTTTAGCGGGAGGGAGACCCAGTACTTC.

The chain couples TRBV19 to TRBJ2-1, with D perhaps matching TRBD1 or TRBD2 (5 bases each). Deletions cut 8 bases from V and 0 bases from J, with 14 bases between. This CDR3 has 15 amino acids. The germline CDR1 and CDR2 sequences are LNHDA and SQIVND (reference sequence). CDR3 coding DNA: TGTGCCAGTTCTCCCGTGGGGGACTCCTACAATGAGCAGTTCTTC. Translating gives CASSPVGDSYNEQFF.

The chain recombines TRBV7-3 with TRBJ2-1; D call uncertain. Trimming removed 5 bases from V and 8 bases from J, with 13 bases in between. Germline CDR1 and CDR2: SGHTA and FQGTGA. CDR3 length: 13 amino acids. Here the CDR3 DNA reads TGTGCCAGCAGCCGACTCGCGGAGTATGAGCAGTTCTTC. This gives the protein CASSRLAEYEQFF.

This chain connects TRBV2 to TRBJ1-1; a weak D match, TRBD1 (5 bases). V lost 5 bases, J lost 5 bases, and 12 bases lay in between. The CDR3 loop spans 13 amino acids. CDR1 is SNHLY, CDR2 FYNNEI, per germline. The CDR3 sequence: CASSLTVRTEAFF. In DNA form, the CDR3 reads TGTGCCAGCAGTCTGACAGTAAGGACTGAAGCTTTCTTT.

This chain connects TRBV6-5 to TRBJ1-1; 10 bases line up with TRBD1. The CDR3 extends over 13 amino acids. Looked up from germline, CDR1 is MNHEY and CDR2 is SVGAGI. Trimming cost V 6 bases and J 4 bases; bases outside gene matches: 2. CDR3 DNA: TGTGCCAGCAGACGGACAGGGGGCACTGAAGCTTTCTTT. Amino acid sequence: CASRRTGGTEAFF.

CDR3 in DNA: TGTGCCAGCAGCTTACTAGCGGGGGCCCACAATGAGCAGTTCTTC. Its translation is CASSLLAGAHNEQFF. The rearrangement joins TRBV7-2 to TRBJ2-1; 10 nucleotides match TRBD2. The length of the CDR3 is 15 residues. With V trimmed by 2 bases and J by 5 bases, 3 bases remained unmatched. Germline CDR1 and CDR2: SGHTA and FQGNSA.

This clone was observed a handful of times. J is TRBJ2-1 and V is TRBV9, with D uncertain. V was clipped by 0 bases and J by 6 bases, with 7 bases between them. Germline V lookup: CDR1 SGDLS, CDR2 YYNGEE. CDR3 length: 13 amino acids. Here the CDR3 reads CASSVVSGNEQFF. CDR3 nucleotide sequence: TGTGCCAGCAGCGTAGTATCGGGCAATGAGCAGTTCTTC.

The genes are TRBV6-5 and TRBJ1-1; no clear D gene. The CDR3 is 13 amino acids. The V end lost 2 bases, the J end lost 0 bases, and 4 bases lay between the germline ends. CDR1 and CDR2 from the germline V gene are MNHEY and SVGAGI. This chain's CDR3 is CASSYGMNTEAFF. The CDR3 bases are TGTGCCAGCAGTTACGGGATGAACACTGAAGCTTTCTTT.

The V call is TRBV28, the J call TRBJ2-3; D is uncertain. CDR1 is MDHEN, CDR2 SYDVKM, per germline. V was trimmed by 5 bases and J by 6 bases, leaving 6 bases between them. CDR3 length: 11 amino acids. Here the CDR3 DNA reads TGTGCCAGCAGTCCTCGGGATACGCAGTATTTT. Amino acids: CASSPRDTQYF.

The V and J genes are TRBV4-1 and TRBJ2-2; D may be TRBD1 (5 bases). V was cut by 2 bases and J by 4 bases, with 14 bases left in between. This CDR3 comprises 16 residues. Per the germline V gene, CDR1 is MGHRA and CDR2 is YSYEKL. The CDR3 spells CASSQSLSGLTGELFF. Written as DNA, the CDR3 is TGCGCCAGCAGCCAAAGCTTGTCAGGGCTCACCGGGGAGCTGTTTTTT.

The V call is TRBV6-5, the J call TRBJ1-2; 8 nucleotides agree with TRBD1. Germline V gives CDR1 MNHEY, CDR2 SVGAGI. This CDR3 has 13 residues. Losses at the gene ends were 6 bases for V and 8 bases for J; bases not matched to a gene: 8. The CDR3 nucleotides read TGTGCCAGCAGCCCCGACAGGGGTCAAGGCTACACCTTC. Translating gives CASSPDRGQGYTF.

This rearrangement joins TRBV4-1 to TRBJ2-1; no clear D gene. The length of the CDR3 is 14 residues. Germline-derived CDR1 and CDR2 are MGHRA and YSYEKL. The V gene lost 2 bases and the J gene lost 9 bases, with 14 bases spanning the gap. CDR3 nucleotide sequence: TGCGCCAGCAGCCAAAGCCAACATTTCGGTGAGCAGTTCTTC. It specifies CASSQSQHFGEQFF.

The chain uses TRBV6-5 and TRBJ2-7, with D perhaps being TRBD1 or TRBD2 (5 bases each). CDR1 and CDR2 from the germline V gene are MNHEY and SVGAGI. The CDR3 runs 16 residues. V lost 2 bases to trimming and J lost 2 bases, with 16 bases between them. CDR3 in amino acids: CASSYTTGTVTYEQYF. As DNA, the CDR3 is TGTGCCAGCAGTTACACCACCGGGACCGTGACCTACGAGCAGTACTTC.

This clone has just one count. The J gene is TRBJ1-5, the V gene TRBV6-6; D may be TRBD1 (5 bases). Germline CDR1 and CDR2: MNHNY and SVGAGI (reference sequence). The CDR3 totals 13 residues. Trimming removed 11 bases at V and 3 bases at J, with 14 bases between. CDR3 protein: CASGEGLNQPQHF. The CDR3 DNA reads TGTGCCTCCGGCGAGGGACTCAATCAGCCCCAGCATTTT.

This clone was seen once. This chain links TRBV28 with TRBJ2-3, with 8 bases that match TRBD1. Per germline, CDR1 MDHEN and CDR2 SYDVKM. CDR3 length: 14 residues. V shed 3 bases and J 1 base; nucleotides not matched to a gene: 0. The CDR3 loop is CASSLTGGTDTQYF. CDR3 DNA sequence: TGTGCCAGCAGTTTGACAGGGGGCACAGATACGCAGTATTTT.

The J gene is TRBJ1-1, the V gene TRBV4-1; no definite D call. The CDR3 has 17 residues. The ends were cut back, 4 bases at V and 1 base at J, with 19 bases in the middle. Looked up from germline, CDR1 is MGHRA and CDR2 is YSYEKL. The CDR3 nucleotides are TGCGCCAGCAGCCCCGTGCCGGGTAGGGCTACGAACACTGAAGCTTTCTTT. Protein product: CASSPVPGRATNTEAFF.

The CDR3 DNA reads as TGTGCCAGCAGCTCGGACAGGGGGCAGTACGAGCAGTACTTC. It translates to CASSSDRGQYEQYF. V gene TRBV11-2 combines with J gene TRBJ2-7; 11 bases align to TRBD1. The CDR3 runs 14 residues. Germline CDR1 is SGHAT and CDR2 is FQNNGV. Trimming cost V 4 bases and J 4 bases; bases outside gene matches: 3.

V is TRBV7-8 and J is TRBJ2-2; D unresolved. Per germline, CDR1 SGHVS and CDR2 FQNEAQ. The length of the CDR3 is 13 residues. Trimming pared 6 bases from V and 8 bases from J, leaving 13 bases between. This CDR3 is CASSPRLGGELFF. CDR3 DNA: TGTGCCAGCAGTCCCCGGCTGGGGGGGGAGCTGTTTTTT.

In its sample, this clone was seen once. The chain combines TRBV5-1 with TRBJ1-1; D remains unclear. The CDR3 is 14 amino acids. Trimming left V 5 bases short and J 0 bases short, with 11 bases between. The germline V gene has CDR1 SGHRS and CDR2 YFSETQ. CDR3 bases: TGCGCCAGCAGGCAAGTTCTTATGAACACTGAAGCTTTCTTT. It yields the protein CASRQVLMNTEAFF.

This clone was picked up a small number of times. The V gene is TRBV10-1, the J gene TRBJ2-7; no reliable D call. This CDR3 has 12 residues. Trimming took off 3 bases at V and 1 base at J, with 4 bases between the two ends. Germline-derived CDR1 and CDR2 are WNHNN and SYGVQD (reference sequence). The CDR3 bases are TGCGCCAGCAGTGATCTGTCCTACGAGCAGTACTTC. Protein: CASSDLSYEQYF.

V and J are TRBV5-4 and TRBJ2-5; TRBD2 matches 8 bases. CDR1 and CDR2 (germline): SGHNT, YYREEE (reference sequence). The V segment lost 4 bases and the J segment 1 base; nucleotides outside the gene matches: 9. CDR3 size: 16 residues. This CDR3 reads CASSPTSGNPQETQYF. CDR3 sequence (DNA): TGTGCCAGCAGCCCAACTAGCGGCAATCCCCAAGAGACCCAGTACTTC.

The chain couples TRBV28 to TRBJ2-7; D remains unclear. Germline V gene lookup returns CDR1 MDHEN and CDR2 SYDVKM. The ends were cut back, 1 base at V and 3 bases at J, with 13 bases in the middle. CDR3 length: 15 residues. CDR3 region: CASSLSWIPFYEQYF. The CDR3 DNA reads TGTGCCAGCAGTTTATCCTGGATACCTTTCTACGAGCAGTACTTC.

The V call is TRBV6-4, the J call TRBJ2-2, with D possibly TRBD2 on 6 matching bases. The CDR3 extends over 13 amino acids. Deletions cut 4 bases from V and 3 bases from J, with 6 bases between. Germline CDR1 MRHNA, CDR2 SNTAGT. The CDR3: CASSAGDTGELFF. As DNA, the CDR3 is TGTGCCAGCAGTGCGGGGGACACCGGGGAGCTGTTTTTT.

This rearrangement joins TRBV9 to TRBJ2-1, with D perhaps assigned TRBD1 or TRBD2 (6 bases each). V lost 3 bases and J 8 bases, leaving 18 bases between the germline ends. CDR1 is SGDLS, CDR2 YYNGEE, per germline. CDR3 size: 15 residues. CDR3 residues: CASSAGGTNADEQFF. DNA of the CDR3: TGTGCCAGCAGCGCTGGCGGGACAAACGCGGATGAGCAGTTCTTC.